Below, 20 T cell receptor beta chains from the same sample are listed, as sequenced in a study of blood T cell repertoires in COVID-19. Here immunoSEQ multiplex PCR was the method, and the copy in TCRdb shows in-frame clones only, minus some. The sample has around 360,000 clones; around 87% are singletons. Material for sequencing was peripheral blood. These receptors all come from a woman aged 25 to 39 with COVID-19, enrolled during active disease.

The chain carries TRBV6-2 or TRBV6-3 and TRBJ2-3, with TRBD1 matching 11 bases. This CDR3 is built from 14 residues. Per the germline V gene, CDR1 is MNHEY and CDR2 is SVGEGT. Trimming cost V 4 bases and J 5 bases; bases outside gene matches: 2. The CDR3 sequence is CASSSGTGGDTQYF. The CDR3 DNA sequence: TGTGCCAGCAGTTCCGGGACAGGGGGAGATACGCAGTATTTT.

This clone was counted a single time. The chain uses TRBV27 and TRBJ2-5; weak D call: TRBD1 (6 bases). The germline CDR1 and CDR2 sequences are MNHEY and SMNVEV (reference sequence). There are 13 residues in the CDR3. V was cut by 8 bases and J by 4 bases, with 14 bases left in between. CDR3 DNA sequence: TGTGCCAGCCGCAAGGGACACACAGAGACCCAGTACTTC. This translates into CASRKGHTETQYF.

This chain uses TRBV29-1 with TRBJ1-4, with a tentative D call TRBD1 (5 bases). In germline, CDR1 is SQVTM, CDR2 ANQGSEA. V was cut by 1 base and J by 5 bases, with 14 bases left in between. This CDR3 spans 15 amino acids. The DNA for the CDR3 is TGCAGCGTTGAAGGCCCGGGCGGGGGGAATGAAAAACTGTTTTTT. Translated: CSVEGPGGGNEKLFF. Full variable domain (outside the CDR3, taken from reference TRBV29-1 and TRBJ1-4): SAVISQKPSRDICQRGTSLTIQCQVDSQVTMMFWYRQQPGQSLTLIATANQGSEATYESGFVIDKFPISRPNLTFSTLTVSNMSPEDSSIYLCSVEGPGGGNEKLFFGSGTQLSVL.

This chain links TRBV10-3 with TRBJ2-1, with 8 bases fitting TRBD2. The germline V gene has CDR1 ENHRY and CDR2 SYGVKD. The CDR3 sequence is 14 residues long. Trimming at V came to 8 bases and at J to 1 base, leaving 4 bases not matched to a gene. The CDR3 DNA is TGTGCCATCGGTACTAGCGGTTCCTACAATGAGCAGTTCTTC. The encoded protein is CAIGTSGSYNEQFF.

The chain recombines TRBV5-4 with TRBJ1-2; D remains unclear. The CDR3 covers 13 residues. CDR1 and CDR2 (germline): SGHNT, YYREEE (reference sequence). V was shortened by 0 bases and J by 6 bases, with 9 bases between the two germline ends. DNA of the CDR3: TGTGCCAGCAGCTTGGGGCGGAAGGATGGCTACACCTTC. Encoded protein: CASSLGRKDGYTF.

This chain connects TRBV24-1 to TRBJ2-5, with TRBD1 matching 10 bases. Trimming took 3 bases from V and 5 from J; bases not matched to a gene: 11. Germline V gene lookup returns CDR1 KGHDR and CDR2 SFDVKD. The CDR3 is 17 amino acids. CDR3 protein: CATSDHDRGRSKETQYF. The CDR3 bases are TGTGCCACCAGTGATCATGACAGGGGGCGAAGTAAGGAGACCCAGTACTTC.

The chain combines TRBV12-3 or TRBV12-4 with TRBJ2-2; D is ambiguous. Trimming took 7 bases from V and 8 from J, leaving 11 bases between them. The CDR3 sequence is 12 residues long. The DNA for the CDR3 is TGTGCCAGCACCCTCTCGCGGGGGGAGCTGTTTTTT. Translated: CASTLSRGELFF.

A few counts support this clone. This chain links TRBV7-3 with TRBJ1-6; D is unresolved. The CDR3 is 14 amino acids. Germline V gene sequence: CDR1 SGHTA, CDR2 FQGTGA. Trimming stripped 6 bases from V and 5 bases from J, with 11 bases between. This CDR3 reads CASSLGVNNSPLHF. CDR3 DNA sequence: TGTGCCAGCAGTCTGGGAGTGAATAATTCACCCCTCCACTTT.

This chain connects TRBV6-5 to TRBJ2-6; D uncertain. CDR1 MNHEY and CDR2 SVGAGI come from the germline V gene. The CDR3 runs to 15 residues. Trimming cost V 2 bases and J 3 bases, with 8 bases left between them. The CDR3 is CASSYRGHGANVLTF. The CDR3 DNA sequence: TGTGCCAGCAGTTACCGCGGCCATGGGGCCAACGTCCTGACTTTC.

The chain is built from TRBV7-2 and TRBJ2-1; TRBD2 aligns across 7 bases. J gave up 6 bases and V 3 bases, and 5 bases lay outside the gene matches. The CDR3 consists of 14 residues. Germline CDR1 SGHTA, CDR2 FQGNSA. The CDR3 is CASSFHGLVNEQFF. The CDR3 coding sequence is TGTGCCAGCAGCTTCCACGGACTAGTCAATGAGCAGTTCTTC.

J is TRBJ2-1 and V is TRBV4-3; 7 bases align to TRBD1. The CDR3 is made up of 15 amino acids. V gave up 2 bases and J gave up 3 bases; unmatched junction bases: 4. Germline CDR1 and CDR2: LGHNA and YSLEER. The CDR3 coding sequence is TGCGCCAGCAGCCAAACAGGGGAACGCTACAATGAGCAGTTCTTC. Encoded protein: CASSQTGERYNEQFF.

J is TRBJ1-3 and V is TRBV28; 8 bases fit TRBD1. The V segment lost 4 bases and the J segment 3 bases; nucleotides outside the gene matches: 2. This CDR3 contains 14 residues. Germline V gene data show CDR1 as MDHEN and CDR2 as SYDVKM. CDR3 sequence reads: CASSYTGGGNTIYF. DNA of the CDR3: TGTGCCAGCAGTTATACAGGGGGTGGAAACACCATATATTTT.

V gene TRBV15 combines with J gene TRBJ1-2; possibly TRBD1 for D (5 bases). V was cut by 0 bases and J by 4 bases, with 12 bases left in between. CDR1 and CDR2 (germline): LNHNV, YYDKDF (reference sequence). This CDR3 has 15 amino acids. CDR3 in amino acids: CATSRDREGFYGYTF. The CDR3 nucleotides are TGTGCCACCAGCAGAGACAGGGAGGGGTTCTATGGCTACACCTTC.

J is TRBJ2-2 and V is TRBV18; D is uncertain. The V gene's germline CDR1 is KGHSH and CDR2 LQKENI. CDR3 length equals 15 residues. Trimming left V 1 base short and J 3 bases short, with 9 bases between. The CDR3 nucleotides are TGTGCCAGCTCACCACTCGCCGCGGACACCGGGGAGCTGTTTTTT. Residues: CASSPLAADTGELFF.

The chain is built from TRBV9 and TRBJ2-1, with 16 bases that match TRBD2. The CDR3 is 16 residues long. The germline CDR1 and CDR2 sequences are SGDLS and YYNGEE. The V and J ends lost 0 bases and 9 bases, in that order; junction bases with no gene match: 3. The CDR3 coding sequence is TGTGCCAGCAGCGTAGGTGGGACTAGCGGGAGGGGTGAGCAGTTCTTC. Amino acid sequence: CASSVGGTSGRGEQFF.

This clone was seen a single time. The chain combines TRBV3-1 (or the pseudogene TRBV3-2) with TRBJ2-2; no reliable D call. The germline V gene has CDR1 LGHDT and CDR2 YNNKEL (reference sequence). V was shortened by 3 bases and J by 0 bases, with 8 bases between the two germline ends. This CDR3 is 15 amino acids long. The chain's CDR3 is CASSQATSNTGELFF. The CDR3 region has the DNA TGTGCCAGCAGCCAGGCCACATCGAACACCGGGGAGCTGTTTTTT.

The chain couples TRBV19 to TRBJ2-2; 8 bases match TRBD1. The germline V gene has CDR1 LNHDA and CDR2 SQIVND (reference sequence). The CDR3 loop spans 17 amino acids. The J segment lost 4 bases and the V segment lost 6 bases, leaving 13 bases of the junction unmatched. The CDR3 region has the DNA TGTGCCAGTAGCGCCCAGGGGGCCCCCAACCCCACCGGGGAGCTGTTTTTT. This sequence encodes CASSAQGAPNPTGELFF.

The chain has TRBV28 and TRBJ1-6, with 7 bases aligning to TRBD1. Germline V gives CDR1 MDHEN, CDR2 SYDVKM. V shed 3 bases and J 5 bases; nucleotides not matched to a gene: 7. CDR3 size: 16 residues. The CDR3 DNA sequence: TGTGCCAGCAGTTTCCAGGGGGGTGAGGATAATTCACCCCTCCACTTT. Its translation is CASSFQGGEDNSPLHF.

The gene calls are TRBV5-1 and TRBJ2-7; a possible D gene is TRBD1 (5 bases). Germline V gives CDR1 SGHRS, CDR2 YFSETQ. Trimming took 1 base from V and 2 from J, leaving 10 bases between them. CDR3 size: 14 residues. CDR3 coding DNA: TGCGCCAGCAGCTTGAAGGGGTCTCCCTACGAGCAGTACTTC. Amino acid sequence: CASSLKGSPYEQYF.

The chain has TRBV5-1 and TRBJ1-6; 7 bases are a match to TRBD1. The CDR3 extends over 13 amino acids. V shed 2 bases, J shed 8 bases, and the junction held 1 base outside the gene matches. CDR1 SGHRS and CDR2 YFSETQ come from the germline V gene. CDR3: CASSFTGDSPLHF. The CDR3 region has the DNA TGCGCCAGCAGCTTTACAGGGGATTCACCCCTCCACTTT.